These T cell receptor beta chains were read from a single sample in a study of cytomegalovirus exposure and HLA in healthy donors. Libraries were prepared by immunoSEQ multiplex PCR; TCRdb keeps only in-frame clonotypes and omits some of them. The table lists approximately 170,000 clones, around 68% of them singletons. The specimen sequenced was PBMCs. The receptors originated from a girl aged 10-17 years in good health and CMV-seronegative. Each CDR3 is given with its conserved first and last residue. D genes are given only for firm matches. The size entry is marked missing in some rows and otherwise reads once, few, many or a size class.

TRBJ2-7 . TRBD2 TRBV5-1 TGCGCCAGCAGCTTGGAGGCCGGGGGGGCGCTTTACGAGCAGTACTTC CASSLEAGGALYEQYF
TRBJ1-4 . TRBD1 TRBV6-6 TGTGCCAGCAGCAAAACAGGGGCCCCCCGGGAAAAACTGTTTTTT CASSKTGAPREKLFF
TRBJ1-1 . TRBD1 TRBV5-6 TGTGCCAGCAGCATAACGGGACAGGGGAACACTGAAGCTTTCTTT CASSITGQGNTEAFF
TRBJ1-2 few TRBD1 TRBV5-4 TGTGCCAGCAGCCAGGGACAGATCCTCTATGGCTACACCTTC CASSQGQILYGYTF
TRBJ2-5 few . TRBV6-6 TGTGCCAGCAGTTACTCGGAGGACAGTTCCGAGACCCAGTACTTC CASSYSEDSSETQYF
TRBJ1-2 . TRBD1 TRBV5-1 TGCGCCAGCAGCCTTGCGGACAGGAACGGCTATGGCTACACCTTC CASSLADRNGYGYTF
TRBJ2-3 . . TRBV7-9 TGTGCCAGCAGCTTCAGGGACTTGGCAGATACGCAGTATTTT CASSFRDLADTQYF
TRBJ2-3 few TRBD1 TRBV4-1 TGCGCCAGCAGCCAAGAGGGGACAGGGTCAGATACGCAGTATTTT CASSQEGTGSDTQYF
TRBJ1-1 . . TRBV9 TGTGCCAGCAGCCCCAGAGGGGACACGGAACCGAACACTGAAGCTTTCTTT CASSPRGDTEPNTEAFF
TRBJ2-7 . . TRBV7-9 TGTGCCAGCAGCCCGCCCGGGAGCCTGAGGGAGCAGTACTTC CASSPPGSLREQYF
TRBJ1-4 . TRBD1 TRBV7-9 TGTGCCAGCACCGGAGACAGGGACACGGATAATGAAAAACTGTTTTTT CASTGDRDTDNEKLFF
TRBJ1-2 . TRBD1 TRBV14 TGTGCCAGCTCAAGGGACAGCCCGAACTATGGCTACACCTTC CASSRDSPNYGYTF
TRBJ2-1 . TRBD2 TRBV5-4 TGTGCCAGCAGCTTGGTACTAGCGGGGGGCTTGAACGATGAGCAGTTCTTC CASSLVLAGGLNDEQFF
TRBJ1-5 . TRBD1 TRBV13 TGTGCCAGCAGCGCCACAGGGGGTGGGCCCCAGCATTTT CASSATGGGPQHF
TRBJ1-1 . TRBD1 TRBV15 TGTGCCACCAGCTCTCCCGGGACAGGGGCGACGAACACTGAAGCTTTCTTT CATSSPGTGATNTEAFF
TRBJ1-5 . . TRBV19 TGTGCCAGTAGTATAGCCCTTCATCAGCCCCAGCATTTT CASSIALHQPQHF
TRBJ1-2 . . TRBV18 TGTGCCAGCTCACCGGAACAGGGTGCTGGCTACACCTTC CASSPEQGAGYTF
TRBJ2-5 . TRBD1 TRBV6-1 TGTGCCAGCAGTGAAGCAACCGCAGGGGGAGAGACCCAGTACTTC CASSEATAGGETQYF
TRBJ2-2 . . TRBV30 TGTGCCTCCGACTTAATGACCGGGGAGCTGTTTTTT CASDLMTGELFF
TRBJ1-3 . . TRBV2 TGTGCCAGCAGGGGAGGGGTAGGAAACACCATATATTTT CASRGGVGNTIYF
TRBJ2-5 . . TRBV10-3 TGTGCCATCGGGGAGGAAGAGACCCAGTACTTC CAIGEEETQYF
TRBJ2-1 few TRBD2 TRBV6-4 TGTGCCAGCAGTGACACTAGCGGGGGGGCAAATGAGCAGTTCTTC CASSDTSGGANEQFF
TRBJ2-3 few . TRBV5-1 TGCGCCAGCACGAACCCTGGGGGGAGCGATACGCAGTATTTT CASTNPGGSDTQYF
TRBJ2-1 . TRBD2 TRBV27 TGTGCCAGCAGTTTCAAGCGGGGGGGAAATGAGCAGTTCTTC CASSFKRGGNEQFF
TRBJ1-1 . . TRBV7-2 TGTGCCAGCAGCCCTCGGACACTGGAGGCTTTCTTT CASSPRTLEAFF
TRBJ2-3 . TRBD2 TRBV5-4 TGTGCCAGCAGCTTTCGGGGGGGAGATACGCAGTATTTT CASSFRGGDTQYF
TRBJ2-5 few TRBD1 TRBV7-9 TGTGCCAGCAGCTTTACAGGGGCTATCCAAGAGACCCAGTACTTC CASSFTGAIQETQYF
TRBJ1-5 . TRBD1 TRBV7-8 TGTGCCAGCACCGTACTTCCCCAGGGGGCAAGGCAGCCCCAGCATTTT CASTVLPQGARQPQHF
TRBJ1-5 . . TRBV4-1 TGCGCCAGCAGCCAAGTCCCAAATCAGCCCCAGCATTTT CASSQVPNQPQHF
TRBJ1-3 . . TRBV11-2 TGTGCCAGCAGCTCGGGAAACACCATATATTTT CASSSGNTIYF
TRBJ1-5 . . TRBV6-1 TGTGCCAGCAGTGAAGACAGGCCCTCGCCCCAGCATTTT CASSEDRPSPQHF
TRBJ1-6 . TRBD1 TRBV5-1 TGCGCCAGCAGCTTCGACAGGGATATGTACTATAATTCACCCCTCCACTTT CASSFDRDMYYNSPLHF
TRBJ2-1 . . TRBV5-5 TGTGCCAGCAGCTGGGGGACTTACAATGAGCAGTTCTTC CASSWGTYNEQFF
TRBJ1-2 . . TRBV2 TGTGCCAGCAGTAGAGAGAATACTAACTATGGCTACACCTTC CASSRENTNYGYTF
TRBJ1-1 . . TRBV19 TGTGCCAGTAATATCGGCCTCGGGGTTGAAGCTTTCTTT CASNIGLGVEAFF
TRBJ1-2 . . TRBV5-4 TGTGCCAGCAGCTTCGCCGACAGGACCGACTATGGCTACACCTTC CASSFADRTDYGYTF
TRBJ1-5 . . TRBV5-6 TGTGCCAGCAGCTTATCCTCCGCAGTTTATAGCAATCAGCCCCAGCATTTT CASSLSSAVYSNQPQHF
TRBJ1-2 . . TRBV19 TGTGCCAGTAGTATAGATCTAGACGCGGGGGCGCGGAACTATGGCTACACCTTC CASSIDLDAGARNYGYTF
TRBJ1-2 . . TRBV10-2 TGCGCCAGCAGATCCTTGGGTGGCAGGAACTATGGCTACACCTTC CASRSLGGRNYGYTF
TRBJ1-4 few . TRBV6-5 TGTGCCAGCAGTCGCCTTGGGGGCGGTGAAAAACTGTTTTTT CASSRLGGGEKLFF
TRBJ2-7 . TRBD1 TRBV7-2 TGTGCCAGCAGCTTATGGGACAGGGGCTACGAGCAGTACTTC CASSLWDRGYEQYF
TRBJ1-6 . . TRBV5-8 TGTGCCAGCAGCTTGGCGGATTCGGAGAATTCACCCCTCCACTTT CASSLADSENSPLHF
TRBJ2-5 once . TRBV18 TGTGCCAGCTCTCCGAGACGGGGGTGGGAGACCCAGTACTTC CASSPRRGWETQYF
TRBJ1-5 . . TRBV6-1 TGTGCCAGCAGTGAACAGGGGTTCGATCAGCCCCAGCATTTT CASSEQGFDQPQHF
TRBJ2-3 . . TRBV9 TGTGCCAGCAGCGTCGAGGGGGGGCGGACAGATACGCAGTATTTT CASSVEGGRTDTQYF
TRBJ1-5 . . TRBV2 TGTGCCAGCACTCCGACAGCTAGCAATCAGCCCCAGCATTTT CASTPTASNQPQHF
TRBJ2-3 . . TRBV6-4 TGTGCCAGCAGTGAATCAGGGGAAGGATTGATTCCCACAGATACGCAGTATTTT CASSESGEGLIPTDTQYF
TRBJ1-2 . . TRBV27 TGTGCCAGCAGTCCGGGAAGGGCCGAGGGCTACACCTTC CASSPGRAEGYTF
TRBJ2-1 . . TRBV7-8 TGTGCCAGCAGCATGTCAGAACCTGAGCAGTTCTTC CASSMSEPEQFF
TRBJ2-6 . TRBD1 TRBV30 TGTGCCTGGAGCCCACGAGGCGGGACAGGGGACCCCAACGTCCTGACTTTC CAWSPRGGTGDPNVLTF